The present entry profiles one T cell receptor beta chain with its context. This entry comes from a study of CD8 T cells in Susac syndrome. Random hexamers were used to reverse transcribe the RNA input (roughly 0.5 to 1 ug). TCRdb recomputed calls from the immunoSEQ multiplex PCR reads with MiXCR, one row per CDR3 protein. The repertoire includes about 80,000 distinct CDR3 sequences, approximately 94% of them detected once, and less than 0.3% sits in the top ten. Germline V gives CDR1 SQVTM, CDR2 ANQGSEA. Deletions cut 4 bases from V and 0 bases from J, with 7 bases between. The length of the CDR3 is 13 residues.

The V call is TRBV29-1, the J call TRBJ2-1; D not certain. Sequencing was carried out using CD8+ T cells from PBMCs. This TCR derives from a human donor in good health. The CDR3 nucleotides read TGCAGCGTTGTCGGTTCCTCCTACAATGAGCAGTTCTTC. Protein sequence: CSVVGSSYNEQFF.